The 31 T cell receptor beta chains below were found in one sample sequenced in a study of cytomegalovirus exposure and HLA in healthy donors. PCR primers comprised 60 Vbeta and 13 Jbeta primers. Libraries were prepared by immunoSEQ multiplex PCR; TCRdb keeps only in-frame clonotypes and omits some of them. The data show 98,000 or so clones, more than 65% seen once. The specimen sequenced was PBMCs. The receptor source for this set is a human donor in good health.

This chain uses TRBV11-2 with TRBJ2-2, with 11 positions matching TRBD2. This CDR3 spans 16 amino acids. Trimming cost V 7 bases and J 1 base; bases outside gene matches: 5. Germline V gene sequence: CDR1 SGHAT, CDR2 FQNNGV. CDR3 amino acids: CASTLTSGVNTGELFF. The DNA for the CDR3 is TGTGCCAGCACCCTGACTAGCGGGGTGAACACCGGGGAGCTGTTTTTT.

The chain employs TRBV2 and TRBJ2-2; a possible D gene is TRBD2 (5 bases). The CDR3 is 14 amino acids. The V end was cut by 8 bases, the J end by 0 bases, with 10 bases between. Per the germline V gene, CDR1 is SNHLY and CDR2 is FYNNEI. The CDR3 protein is CASRGSANTGELFF. CDR3 sequence (DNA): TGTGCCAGCCGAGGGTCCGCGAACACCGGGGAGCTGTTTTTT.

The gene calls are TRBV29-1 and TRBJ1-2, with D possibly matching TRBD1 (6 bases). Trimming removed 1 base at V and 7 bases at J, with 19 bases between. Germline CDR1 SQVTM, CDR2 ANQGSEA. CDR3 length equals 15 residues. CDR3 sequence (DNA): TGCAGCGTTGAAGGGGTCGGCCAGGGGATGTGTGGCTACACCTTC. Residues: CSVEGVGQGMCGYTF.

This clone has only a few counts. The rearrangement joins TRBV6-1 to TRBJ2-7, with TRBD1 matching 8 bases. With 6 bases clipped from V and 5 bases from J, the junction kept 9 bases outside the gene matches. CDR1 is MNHNS, CDR2 SASEGT, per germline. The CDR3 runs to 14 residues. The chain's CDR3 is CASSTDREFHEQYF. CDR3 sequence (DNA): TGTGCCAGCAGCACGGACAGGGAGTTCCACGAGCAGTACTTC.

A few counts support this clone. The gene calls are TRBV29-1 and TRBJ1-2; tentatively, D is TRBD1 (6 bases). The CDR3 runs to 12 residues. Per the germline V gene, CDR1 is SQVTM and CDR2 is ANQGSEA. Trimming took off 4 bases at V and 7 bases at J, with 13 bases between the two ends. The CDR3 region is CSVGGQATGYTF. The CDR3 coding sequence is TGCAGCGTTGGGGGGCAGGCTACTGGCTACACCTTC.

This chain uses TRBV5-4 with TRBJ2-5; 7 bases align to TRBD2. The J segment lost 6 bases and the V segment lost 1 base, leaving 6 bases of the junction unmatched. Germline-derived CDR1 and CDR2 are SGHNT and YYREEE (reference sequence). The CDR3 has 14 residues. CDR3 loop: CASSLWASGQTQYF. CDR3 nucleotides: TGTGCCAGCAGCTTGTGGGCTAGCGGACAGACCCAGTACTTC.

The chain uses TRBV7-8 and TRBJ2-5, with D maybe TRBD2 (7 bases). Trimming stripped 5 bases from V and 0 bases from J, with 13 bases between. Germline V gene sequence: CDR1 SGHVS, CDR2 FQNEAQ. The length of the CDR3 is 15 residues. The CDR3 region is CASSRGGGNQETQYF. The CDR3 DNA follows: TGTGCCAGCAGCCGAGGGGGGGGGAACCAAGAGACCCAGTACTTC.

This rearrangement joins TRBV2 to TRBJ1-4; TRBD1 might be the D (6 bases). The CDR3 is made up of 15 amino acids. V was cut by 7 bases and J by 8 bases, with 20 bases left in between. Germline V gives CDR1 SNHLY, CDR2 FYNNEI. The DNA for the CDR3 is TGTGCCAGCAAGAGGACAGCCCCGCTCGCCGAAAAACTGTTTTTT. It codes for CASKRTAPLAEKLFF.

The rearrangement links TRBV15 to TRBJ1-2; the match to TRBD1 covers 11 bases. The junction had 4 bases not matched to a gene; V was cut back by 1 base and J by 3 bases. The V gene's germline CDR1 is LNHNV and CDR2 YYDKDF (reference sequence). The CDR3 has 16 residues. CDR3: CATSRGTGGADYGYTF. In nucleotides, the CDR3 is TGTGCCACCAGCAGAGGGACAGGGGGCGCCGACTATGGCTACACCTTC. The whole variable domain, remainder taken from reference TRBV15 and TRBJ1-2, is DAMVIQNPRYQVTQFGKPVTLSCSQTLNHNVMYWYQQKSSQAPKLLFHYYDKDFNNEADTPDNFQSRRPNTSFCFLDIRSPGLGDTAMYLCATSRGTGGADYGYTFGSGTRLTVV.

This sequence joins TRBV5-6 and TRBJ1-1, with TRBD1 identical over 7 bases. This CDR3 spans 14 amino acids. Per the germline V gene, CDR1 is SGHDT and CDR2 is YYEEEE. V lost 1 base and J lost 4; bases outside the gene matches: 4. Here the CDR3 DNA reads TGTGCCAGCAGCTTGTTCCACAGGGGCACTGAAGCTTTCTTT. Its translation is CASSLFHRGTEAFF.

This clone was detected only once. This chain links TRBV12-5 with TRBJ1-3, with a tentative D call TRBD1 (5 bases). The CDR3 consists of 16 residues. The germline gives CDR1 LGHNT, CDR2 FRNRAP. Trimming cost V 2 bases and J 0 bases, with 11 bases left between them. CDR3 residues: CASGLLTGSSGNTIYF. The CDR3, as DNA: TGTGCTAGTGGTTTGTTAACAGGTTCCTCTGGAAACACCATATATTTT.

The chain recombines TRBV4-1 with TRBJ2-7; TRBD1 might be the D (6 bases). The CDR3 covers 17 residues. Germline V gives CDR1 MGHRA, CDR2 YSYEKL. The V end was cut by 1 base, the J end by 3 bases, with 19 bases between. CDR3 DNA: TGCGCCAGCAGCCAAGGCCGGGAACAGGGTCCAGTCTACGAGCAGTACTTC. Protein product: CASSQGREQGPVYEQYF.

The chain joins TRBV4-3 to TRBJ2-5; TRBD2 agrees at 9 bases. The CDR3 runs to 22 residues. In germline, CDR1 is LGHNA, CDR2 YSLEER. Trimming took 2 bases from V and 0 from J; bases not matched to a gene: 22. CDR3 loop: CASSQQLGELAGVPTYQETQYF. CDR3 in DNA: TGCGCCAGCAGCCAACAATTAGGTGAACTAGCGGGCGTACCAACCTACCAAGAGACCCAGTACTTC.

In this sample, this clone turned up a few times. The chain joins TRBV15 to TRBJ1-2, with 9 bases aligning to TRBD1. With V trimmed by 0 bases and J by 3 bases, 2 bases remained unmatched. Germline V gives CDR1 LNHNV, CDR2 YYDKDF (reference sequence). CDR3 length equals 15 residues. CDR3 residues: CATSREQGADYGYTF. CDR3 nucleotide sequence: TGTGCCACCAGCAGAGAACAGGGGGCGGACTATGGCTACACCTTC.

This chain joins TRBV13 and TRBJ1-1; TRBD1 matches 7 bases. With 0 bases clipped from V and 0 bases from J, the junction kept 7 bases outside the gene matches. From germline, CDR1 is PRHDT and CDR2 FYEKMQ (reference sequence). The CDR3 is 17 amino acids. CDR3 amino acids: CASSLGRAGGMNTEAFF. The CDR3 DNA reads TGTGCCAGCAGCTTAGGTCGGGCAGGGGGGATGAACACTGAAGCTTTCTTT.

The chain has TRBV2 and TRBJ1-4; no firm D call. CDR1 SNHLY and CDR2 FYNNEI come from the germline V gene. There are 15 residues in the CDR3. V gave up 3 bases and J gave up 5 bases, with 13 bases separating them. CDR3 in DNA: TGTGCCAGCAGTGACATGAGGAGGCCAAATGAAAAACTGTTTTTT. Its translation: CASSDMRRPNEKLFF.

The chain employs TRBV4-1 and TRBJ1-4; the D gene is possibly TRBD1 (6 bases). The CDR3 is 16 amino acids. Germline CDR1 and CDR2: MGHRA and YSYEKL. The V end was cut by 4 bases, the J end by 5 bases, with 17 bases between. The CDR3 loop reads CASSLSGGTNNEKLFF. The CDR3 DNA reads as TGCGCCAGCAGCCTCTCGGGGGGCACGAACAATGAAAAACTGTTTTTT.

Concerning this clone itself: The same CDR3 is also encoded by other DNA sequences in this sample. The chain employs TRBV7-9 and TRBJ2-5; TRBD1 aligns across 9 bases. V dropped 0 bases and J dropped 4; count of bases not matched to a gene: 3. CDR1 is SEHNR and CDR2 is FQNEAQ in the germline V gene (reference sequence). The CDR3 runs to 15 residues. CDR3 amino acids: CASSLALGQGETQYF. The CDR3 bases are TGTGCCAGCAGCTTAGCCTTGGGACAGGGAGAGACCCAGTACTTC.

The chain's CDR3 is CASSLTGPHYGYTF. The CDR3 coding sequence is TGTGCCAGCAGCCTGACAGGGCCCCACTATGGCTACACCTTC. This chain links TRBV9 with TRBJ1-2, with 7 bases lining up with TRBD1. The CDR3 is made up of 14 amino acids. The J segment lost 3 bases and the V segment lost 4 bases, leaving 6 bases of the junction unmatched. The V gene's germline CDR1 is SGDLS and CDR2 YYNGEE.

The sample holds a few counts of this clone. The V and J genes are TRBV5-1 and TRBJ1-2, with TRBD1 matching 9 bases. V gave up 4 bases and J gave up 8 bases; unmatched junction bases: 12. Germline V gene sequence: CDR1 SGHRS, CDR2 YFSETQ. This CDR3 region has 15 residues. The CDR3 DNA sequence: TGCGCCAGCAGCCCGGGCCGACAGGGGGGTCTCGGCTACACCTTC. It codes for CASSPGRQGGLGYTF.

The V gene is TRBV20-1, the J gene TRBJ1-1; D remains ambiguous. With 6 bases removed from V and 4 bases from J, the gap between germline ends came to 9 bases. Germline V gene lookup returns CDR1 DFQATT and CDR2 SNEGSKA (reference sequence). The CDR3 totals 11 residues. CDR3 DNA sequence: TGCAGTGCGAAGGGAGGCACTGAAGCTTTCTTT. Its protein is CSAKGGTEAFF.

The J gene is TRBJ1-5, the V gene TRBV7-8, with unresolved D. Germline CDR1 reads SGHVS; CDR2 reads FQNEAQ. The CDR3 length is 16 residues. Trimming pared 1 base from V and 0 bases from J, leaving 10 bases between. The CDR3 reads CASSLVWQDSNQPQHF. The DNA for the CDR3 is TGTGCCAGCAGCTTAGTTTGGCAGGATAGCAATCAGCCCCAGCATTTT.

CDR3 nucleotides: TGTGCCAGCAGCGTATTGACAGGGGATGGCACCGGGGAGCTGTTTTTT. It codes for CASSVLTGDGTGELFF. V and J are TRBV5-4 and TRBJ2-2, with 8 bases lining up with TRBD1. The CDR3 extends over 16 amino acids. Trimming took 4 bases from V and 4 from J; bases not matched to a gene: 9. CDR1 and CDR2 (germline): SGHNT, YYREEE (reference sequence).

This chain links TRBV5-1 with TRBJ1-5, with 10 nucleotides matching TRBD1. Per germline, CDR1 SGHRS and CDR2 YFSETQ. The CDR3 runs to 17 residues. The trim removed 0 bases at V and 4 bases at J, leaving 7 bases unmatched. The CDR3 nucleotides read TGCGCCAGCAGCTTGGGTTCTCTGGGACAGGGGAATCAGCCCCAGCATTTT. It yields the protein CASSLGSLGQGNQPQHF. Drawing the rest from reference TRBV5-1 and TRBJ1-5, the complete variable domain is KAGVTQTPRYLIKTRGQQVTLSCSPISGHRSVSWYQQTPGQGLQFLFEYFSETQRNKGNFPGRFSGRQFSNSRSEMNVSTLELGDSALYLCASSLGSLGQGNQPQHFGDGTRLSIL.

V is TRBV7-9 and J is TRBJ1-1; D remains unclear. From germline, CDR1 is SEHNR and CDR2 FQNEAQ (reference sequence). The CDR3 extends over 16 amino acids. Trimming stripped 0 bases from V and 3 bases from J, with 14 bases between. The CDR3 DNA reads TGTGCCAGCAGCTTAGCGCATGGGCCGTTTGACACTGAAGCTTTCTTT. It yields the protein CASSLAHGPFDTEAFF.

The chain has TRBV29-1 and TRBJ1-1, with 11 bases lining up with TRBD1. The CDR3 is 14 amino acids. CDR1 is SQVTM, CDR2 ANQGSEA, per germline. CDR3 sequence: CSIPRGQGVTEAFF. In DNA, the CDR3 is TGCAGTATACCACGGGGACAGGGGGTCACTGAAGCTTTCTTT.

V is TRBV30 and J is TRBJ1-1, with D uncertain. Germline CDR1 GTSNPN, CDR2 SVGIG (reference sequence). V lost 4 bases, J lost 3 bases, and 9 bases lay in between. The CDR3 extends over 12 amino acids. In DNA form, the CDR3 reads TGTGCCTGGAATCTTCTTCACACTGAAGCTTTCTTT. Protein product: CAWNLLHTEAFF.

V is TRBV11-3 and J is TRBJ1-1, with D possibly matching TRBD1 (6 bases). Trimming removed 1 base at V and 3 bases at J, with 18 bases between. In germline, CDR1 is SGHNT, CDR2 YENEEA. CDR3 length: 17 residues. CDR3 coding DNA: TGTGCCAGCAGCTTAGGAGAGCCAGGGGAGAAGGACACTGAAGCTTTCTTT. It yields the protein CASSLGEPGEKDTEAFF.

This rearrangement joins TRBV6-1 to TRBJ2-5, with 7 bases matching TRBD2. This CDR3 has 14 residues. CDR1 is MNHNS, CDR2 SASEGT, per germline. J lost 11 bases, V lost 1 base, and 10 bases had no gene match. CDR3: CASSEGEGRREQYF. The DNA of the CDR3 is TGTGCCAGCAGTGAAGGGGAGGGTAGACGGGAGCAGTACTTC.

This clone occurred a few times. V usage is TRBV7-2 and J usage is TRBJ1-5, with a tentative D call TRBD1 (5 bases). This CDR3 has 13 amino acids. Deletions cut 5 bases from V and 11 bases from J, with 16 bases between. The V gene's germline CDR1 is SGHTA and CDR2 FQGNSA. DNA for the CDR3: TGTGCCAGCAGCCCACCGGGACTCGCAGCCCAGCATTTT. Its translation is CASSPPGLAAQHF.

V is TRBV6-4 and J is TRBJ2-5; D is perhaps TRBD2 (5 bases). Between the trimmed V and J ends, which lost 2 bases and 5 bases, there was a span of 21 bases. Germline assignment: CDR1 MRHNA and CDR2 SNTAGT. The CDR3 is 17 amino acids. The CDR3 region is CASSDTVVCGFGETQYF. The DNA of the CDR3 is TGTGCCAGCAGTGACACGGTAGTATGCGGGTTCGGGGAGACCCAGTACTTC.